This TCR beta chain was documented in a study of Ad26.COV2.S vaccination and SARS-CoV-2 variants. Study results and limitations: Vaccine and placebo groups showed comparable non-spike TCR breadth.

The table came from immunoSEQ multiplex PCR; TCRdb's copy has only in-frame clones and leaves some out. This table has about 350,000 clones, under 95% appearing once. Points on this clone: What it recognizes is unknown.

The CDR3 has 15 residues. CDR1 is MGHRA, CDR2 YSYEKL, per germline. Trimming left V 4 bases short and J 3 bases short, with 16 bases between. The sample was peripheral blood, taken after recovery from COVID-19. The sequence came from a human donor who had recovered from COVID-19. The V and J genes are TRBV4-1 and TRBJ2-7; D possibly matches TRBD1 or TRBD2 (6 bases each). CDR3 loop: CASSPPGATLYEQYF. Written as DNA, the CDR3 is TGCGCCAGCAGCCCTCCGGGGGCGACCCTCTACGAGCAGTACTTC.